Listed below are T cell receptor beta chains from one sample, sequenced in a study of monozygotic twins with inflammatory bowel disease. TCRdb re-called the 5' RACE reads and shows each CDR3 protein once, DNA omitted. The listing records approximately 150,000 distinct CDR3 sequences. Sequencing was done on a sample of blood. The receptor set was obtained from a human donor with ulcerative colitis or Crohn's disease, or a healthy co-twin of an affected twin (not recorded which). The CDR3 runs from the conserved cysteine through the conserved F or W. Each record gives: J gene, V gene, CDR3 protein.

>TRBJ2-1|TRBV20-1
CSASSLGLATYNEQFF
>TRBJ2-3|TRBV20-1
CSARDKLVGDTQYF
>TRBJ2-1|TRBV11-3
CASSLTGLAGYEQFF
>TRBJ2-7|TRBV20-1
CSAIGQSYEQYF
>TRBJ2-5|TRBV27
CASRRNQETQYF
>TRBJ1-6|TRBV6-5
CASSYSPRDSSYNSPLHF
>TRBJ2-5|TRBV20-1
CSMRGWTEGQTQYF
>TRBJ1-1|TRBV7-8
CASSLDTRDTVNTEAFF
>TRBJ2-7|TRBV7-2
CASSSPGQGTIYEQYF
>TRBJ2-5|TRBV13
CASNSISGRVFETQYF
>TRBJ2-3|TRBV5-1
CASSSTGTMLDTQYF
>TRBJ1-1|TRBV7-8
CASSLGRGASVSF
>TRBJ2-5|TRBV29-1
CSVEDREAQYF
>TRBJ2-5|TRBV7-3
CASSYRPGGVGETQYF
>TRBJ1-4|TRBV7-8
CASSLARTGENEKLFF
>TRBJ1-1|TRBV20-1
CSARDPQEGNTEAFF
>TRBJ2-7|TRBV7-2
CASSSRQGATYEQYF
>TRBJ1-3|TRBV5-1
CASWESSGNTIYF
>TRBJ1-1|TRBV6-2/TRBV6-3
CASETMARLNTEAFF
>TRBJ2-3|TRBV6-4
CASSDGTGAADTQYF
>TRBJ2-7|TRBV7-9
CASSQQGSISYEQYF
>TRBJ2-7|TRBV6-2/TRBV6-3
CASRHPRTGGASSHTPTYEQYF
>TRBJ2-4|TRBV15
CATSRDHLSTAKNIQYF
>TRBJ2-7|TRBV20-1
CSAREVVSYEQYF
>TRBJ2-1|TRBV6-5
CASSSPLGRMNYNEQFF
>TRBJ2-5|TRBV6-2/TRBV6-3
CASRNPGTGRKTQYF
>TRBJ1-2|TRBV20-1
CSAGTGGAYYGYTF
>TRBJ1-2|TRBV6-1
CASSEVGSYGYTF
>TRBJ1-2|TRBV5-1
CASSLDATTTANYGYTF
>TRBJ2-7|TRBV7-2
CASSTRFTGTTYEQYF
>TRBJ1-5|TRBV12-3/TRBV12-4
CASSFQAQPQHF
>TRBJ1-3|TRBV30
CAWRNRSSGNTIYF
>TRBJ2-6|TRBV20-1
CSAVEGSGANVLTF
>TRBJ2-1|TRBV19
CASSSGDWDNEQFF
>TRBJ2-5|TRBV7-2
CASSLTGIQAETQYF
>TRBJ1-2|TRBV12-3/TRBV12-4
CASSLGRQSYGYTF
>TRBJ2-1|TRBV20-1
CSASRDLTYNEQFF
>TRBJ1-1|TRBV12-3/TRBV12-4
CASSNLGGTEAFF
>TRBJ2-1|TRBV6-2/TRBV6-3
CASNRGSGNSYNEQFF
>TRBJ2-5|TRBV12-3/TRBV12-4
CASSPGMARGQETQYF
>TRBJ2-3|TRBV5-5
CASSLRLAGGLDTQYF
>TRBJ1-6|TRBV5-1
CASSKLQGGGSSYNSPLHF
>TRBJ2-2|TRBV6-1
CASRPGASNTGELFF
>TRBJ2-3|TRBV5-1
CATYSGGASTDTQYF
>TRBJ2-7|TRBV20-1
CSARDRAGGREQYF
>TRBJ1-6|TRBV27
CASSLQAGISPLHF
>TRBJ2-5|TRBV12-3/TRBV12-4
CASSRTGGGGETQYF
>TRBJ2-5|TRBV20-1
CSARGQIQETQYF
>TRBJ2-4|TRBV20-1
CSARPFGGGSRNIQYF
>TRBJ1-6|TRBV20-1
CSAGQGEDSPLHF
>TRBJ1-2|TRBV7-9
CASSLGVGQVDGYTF
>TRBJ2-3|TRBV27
CASSLSSTADTQYF